This T cell receptor (beta chain) was documented in a study of read filtering for tumor transcriptome and immune sequencing. Whole-study context: Per sample, TCR-region reads ranged about 3.5 to 11 million by IR-seq, roughly 80 to 1273 by RNA-seq. Study-wide results and limits: Even smaller IR-seq throughput identified most shared clonotypes.

Germline values: CDR1 SGHAT, CDR2 FQNNGV. J gave up 7 bases and V 3 bases, and 1 base lay outside the gene matches. The CDR3 covers 12 residues. The library was built from 400 to 500 ng RNA with molecular barcoded adaptors for alpha/delta and beta/gamma chains. TCRdb reprocessed the reads via MiXCR and lists one record per CDR3 protein. Here the sample spans 60,000 or so distinct CDR3 sequences, roughly 19% being singletons. This clonotype was counted ten times or more. Its antigen is currently unknown. V and J are TRBV11-2 and TRBJ2-7, with 9 bases that match TRBD1. The sample was a population of CD138-negative cells sorted from bone marrow. The source of this sequence is a donor aged 40 or over with multiple myeloma. The CDR3 region is CASSFGTGEQYF. The CDR3 bases are TGTGCCAGCAGCTTCGGGACAGGGGAGCAGTACTTC.